A single sample gave rise to the 16 T cell receptor beta chains below, sequenced in a study of T cells in Graves' hyperthyroidism and ophthalmopathy. Template material for amplifying TCR beta CDR3 regions consisted of RNA transcripts. HTBI primers drove first-round RT-PCR of the TCR CDR3. Each CDR3 protein is one row after TCRdb ran MiXCR on the multiplex PCR reads. The sample has about 340,000 distinct CDR3 sequences, 21% seen once. Source material: blood. The receptors here all came from a woman aged 45-65 years with Graves' hyperthyroidism.

This clonotype was counted ten times or more. The rearrangement joins TRBV6-5 to TRBJ2-7; tentatively, D is TRBD1 or TRBD2 (6 bases each). Germline loops: CDR1 MNHEY, CDR2 SVGAGI. This CDR3 is built from 16 residues. The V and J ends lost 2 bases and 3 bases respectively, with 17 bases between them. The CDR3 region has the DNA TGTGCCAGCAGTTACCAAGGGGGTAGCGGCTTCTACGAGCAGTACTTC. Protein product: CASSYQGGSGFYEQYF.

This clonotype was counted ten times or more. V and J are TRBV12-3 or TRBV12-4 and TRBJ2-5, with D possibly called TRBD1 or TRBD2 (5 bases each). V was pared by 2 bases and J by 5 bases, with 15 bases between. CDR3 length equals 15 residues. CDR3 residues: CASSLRGVGTETQYF. The CDR3 DNA sequence: TGTGCCAGCAGTTTAAGAGGGGTAGGAACGGAGACCCAGTACTTC.

CDR3 coding DNA: TGTGCCAGCAGCTTGGAGGCGGGAAATGGCTATGGCTACACCTTC. This translates into CASSLEAGNGYGYTF. The rearrangement joins TRBV5-5 to TRBJ1-2; D call uncertain. The length of the CDR3 is 15 residues. Deletions cut 0 bases from V and 4 bases from J, with 13 bases between. In germline, CDR1 is SGHKS, CDR2 YYEKEE (reference sequence).

This clonotype was observed at least ten times. This chain joins TRBV2 and TRBJ2-7; D ambiguous. Trimming left V 1 base short and J 0 bases short, with 7 bases between. Germline assignment: CDR1 SNHLY and CDR2 FYNNEI. This CDR3 region has 14 residues. CDR3 DNA: TGTGCCAGCAGTGAAGGCGGTTTCTCCTACGAGCAGTACTTC. Translation: CASSEGGFSYEQYF.

The chain employs TRBV27 and TRBJ2-7; D gene unclear. From germline, CDR1 is MNHEY and CDR2 SMNVEV (reference sequence). Trimming stripped 0 bases from V and 1 base from J, with 7 bases between. This CDR3 comprises 14 residues. CDR3 DNA sequence: TGTGCCAGCAGTTTATCGGAGACTTCCTACGAGCAGTACTTC. Translated: CASSLSETSYEQYF.

This clonotype was detected many times. V gene TRBV20-1 combines with J gene TRBJ2-7; 10 bases agree with TRBD1. Germline lookup yields CDR1 DFQATT and CDR2 SNEGSKA (reference sequence). V lost 6 bases and J lost 4; bases outside the gene matches: 6. The CDR3 length is 13 residues. This CDR3 is CSADGQGVYEQYF. The CDR3 DNA follows: TGCAGTGCAGACGGACAGGGGGTATACGAGCAGTACTTC.

This clonotype was seen ten or more times. The chain employs TRBV3-1 and TRBJ1-2; tentative D call: TRBD1 (5 bases). The germline V gene encodes CDR1 LGHDT and CDR2 YNNKEL (reference sequence). The germline V and J ends were trimmed by 4 bases and 2 bases, with 8 bases remaining between them. The CDR3 has 13 residues. As DNA, the CDR3 is TGTGCCAGCAGCCGACGGGGCAACTATGGCTACACCTTC. This encodes CASSRRGNYGYTF.

Regarding this clonotype: A much larger clone lies a single base off, so this may be a read error. The V and J genes are TRBV7-9 and TRBJ2-7; D may be TRBD1 (6 bases). The CDR3 extends over 13 amino acids. V lost 2 bases, J lost 7 bases, and 12 bases lay in between. Germline CDR1 is SEHNR and CDR2 is FQNEAQ (reference sequence). The CDR3 reads CASSLSTGLEQYF. CDR3 in DNA: TGTGCCAGCAGCTTATCCACAGGGCTTGAGCAGTACTTC. Supplemented by reference TRBV7-9 and TRBJ2-7, the full variable domain reads DTGVSQNPRHKITKRGQNVTFRCDPISEHNRLYWYRQTLGQGPEFLTYFQNEAQLEKSRLLSDRFSAERPKGSFSTLEIQRTEQGDSAMYLCASSLSTGLEQYFGPGTRLTVT.

This clonotype was seen a handful of times. Relative to the germline gene, one junction end is altered; a read error may explain this. This chain uses TRBV2 with TRBJ1-4; D gene ambiguous. The CDR3 consists of 14 residues. The germline gives CDR1 SNHLY, CDR2 FYNNEI. This CDR3 is CASSERETNEKPFF. The CDR3 DNA sequence: TGTGCCAGCAGTGAACGAGAAACTAATGAAAAACCGTTTTTT.

This clonotype was seen ten or more times. V gene TRBV24-1 combines with J gene TRBJ2-2; no definite D call. V was shortened by 4 bases and J by 0 bases, with 20 bases between the two germline ends. Per germline, CDR1 KGHDR and CDR2 SFDVKD. This CDR3 has 19 residues. CDR3 sequence: CATSDQALAALSNTGELFF. For the CDR3, the DNA is TGTGCCACCAGTGACCAGGCTCTGGCCGCCCTATCGAACACCGGGGAGCTGTTTTTT.

The rearrangement uses TRBV9 and TRBJ2-5, with TRBD2 matching over 16 bases. The germline V gene encodes CDR1 SGDLS and CDR2 YYNGEE. J lost 1 base, V lost 3 bases, and 6 bases had no gene match. The CDR3 runs 18 residues. CDR3 DNA sequence: TGTGCCAGCAGCGCGGGACTAGCGGGAGGGAACCCCCAAGAGACCCAGTACTTC. It encodes CASSAGLAGGNPQETQYF.

This clonotype was picked up many times. V and J are TRBV2 and TRBJ2-2; TRBD1 is a possible D gene (6 bases). Trimming left V 0 bases short and J 4 bases short, with 12 bases between. Germline lookup yields CDR1 SNHLY and CDR2 FYNNEI. The CDR3 runs to 16 residues. Here the CDR3 reads CASSEARQGPTGELFF. The CDR3 nucleotides are TGTGCCAGCAGTGAAGCGAGGCAGGGGCCCACCGGGGAGCTGTTTTTT.

The chain joins TRBV10-3 to TRBJ1-5; D is unclear. V lost 3 bases to trimming and J lost 2 bases, with 11 bases between them. The CDR3 totals 15 residues. Germline assignment: CDR1 ENHRY and CDR2 SYGVKD. This CDR3 is CAISDEGKGNQPQHF. The CDR3 region has the DNA TGTGCCATCAGTGATGAAGGAAAGGGCAATCAGCCCCAGCATTTT.

In its sample, this clonotype was seen once. This chain links TRBV11-3 with TRBJ2-7; 8 bases align to TRBD1. J gave up 5 bases and V 3 bases, and 6 bases lay outside the gene matches. This CDR3 is built from 14 residues. Germline V gene data show CDR1 as SGHNT and CDR2 as YENEEA. The DNA of the CDR3 is TGTGCCAGCAGCTTCATGGACAGGGCGAACGAGCAGTACTTC. Translation gives CASSFMDRANEQYF.

This rearrangement joins TRBV20-1 to TRBJ2-1, with D perhaps given as TRBD1 or TRBD2 (5 bases each). The length of the CDR3 is 12 residues. The germline gives CDR1 DFQATT, CDR2 SNEGSKA (reference sequence). CDR3 region: CKPGPNYNEQFF. CDR3 DNA sequence: TGCAAACCGGGACCGAACTACAATGAGCAGTTCTTC.

This chain's CDR3 is CASTQGHSNTEAFF. DNA for the CDR3: TGTGCCAGCACCCAGGGACATTCCAACACTGAAGCTTTCTTT. The chain uses TRBV12-3 or TRBV12-4 and TRBJ1-1; a weak D match, TRBD1 (6 bases). CDR3 length: 14 residues. Trimming pared 7 bases from V and 2 bases from J, leaving 14 bases between.